The rows below give T cell receptor beta chains drawn from one sample of a study of OX40 agonist ivuxolimab in advanced cancers. Sequenced by immunoSEQ multiplex PCR; TCRdb stores in-frame clones only, minus some. The sample yields approximately 83,000 clones, over 70% seen once. Sequences were derived from CD4+ or CD8+ T cells sorted from blood, sampled in a trial of the OX40 agonist ivuxolimab. These receptors originate from an adult with an advanced solid tumor such as melanoma, head and neck, liver or kidney cancer. CDR3s include the opening cysteine and the closing phenylalanine or tryptophan. Each record gives: V gene, clone size, CDR3 length, D gene, J gene, CDR3 protein, CDR3 DNA. The D gene is left open where the match is weak. Not all rows give a size; the values are once, few, many and, for expanded clones, a class.

>TRBV4-1|NA|19|TRBD2|TRBJ2-4
CASSQYSGRAGFAKNIQYF
TGCGCCAGCAGCCAGTATAGCGGGAGGGCCGGTTTTGCCAAAAACATTCAGTACTTC
>TRBV4-1|NA|19|NA|TRBJ1-5
CASSHPADKPYNSNQPQHF
TGCGCCAGCAGCCACCCGGCGGACAAGCCTTACAATAGCAATCAGCCCCAGCATTTT
>TRBV4-2|NA|16|NA|TRBJ2-7
CASSLTQGQGGVEQYF
TGTGCCAGCAGCCTAACCCAGGGCCAGGGGGGAGTCGAGCAGTACTTC
>TRBV10-1|once|13|NA|TRBJ1-2
CASSAGLNYGYTF
TGCGCCAGCAGTGCGGGGCTCAACTATGGCTACACCTTC
>TRBV11-3|once|12|NA|TRBJ1-3
CASSLQGNTIYF
TGTGCCAGCAGCTTACAGGGAAACACCATATATTTT
>TRBV4-1|NA|13|NA|TRBJ2-2
CASSQEVNRELFF
TGCGCCAGCAGCCAAGAAGTGAACAGGGAGCTGTTTTTT
>TRBV7-2|few|15|NA|TRBJ2-5
CASSYITGHQETQYF
TGTGCCAGCAGCTATATAACGGGGCACCAAGAGACCCAGTACTTC
>TRBV5-1|once|17|TRBD1|TRBJ1-5
CASSLGPTGGAGQPQHF
TGCGCCAGCAGCTTGGGACCGACAGGGGGCGCGGGGCAGCCCCAGCATTTT
>TRBV12-5|many|13|NA|TRBJ1-1
CASGLTMNTEAFF
TGTGCTAGTGGCCTTACCATGAACACTGAAGCTTTCTTT
>TRBV7-2|NA|14|TRBD1|TRBJ1-3
CASSVDRGRNTIYF
TGTGCCAGCAGCGTTGACAGGGGAAGAAACACCATATATTTT
>TRBV7-3|once|13|NA|TRBJ1-2
CASSSYLREGYTF
TGTGCCAGCAGCTCTTATCTCAGGGAAGGCTACACCTTC
>TRBV5-4|NA|15|NA|TRBJ1-2
CASSLADTRDYGYTF
TGTGCCAGCAGCTTGGCAGACACCCGGGACTATGGCTACACCTTC
>TRBV5-1|NA|12|NA|TRBJ2-5
CASSEGGETQYF
TGCGCCAGCAGCGAAGGCGGGGAGACCCAGTACTTC
>TRBV6-1|NA|13|NA|TRBJ1-6
CASKTRLQSPLHF
TGTGCCAGCAAAACCAGACTCCAGTCACCCCTCCACTTT
>TRBV19|NA|17|TRBD1|TRBJ1-4
CASSIERGTGGNEKLFF
TGTGCCAGTAGTATAGAGCGGGGGACAGGGGGGAATGAAAAACTGTTTTTT
>TRBV27|NA|17|TRBD2|TRBJ2-3
CASSLRPSSGGHDTQYF
TGTGCCAGCAGTTTAAGGCCGTCTAGCGGGGGTCATGATACGCAGTATTTT
>TRBV12-5|NA|14|TRBD1|TRBJ1-1
CASAPGQGNTEAFF
TGTGCTAGTGCCCCGGGACAGGGGAACACTGAAGCTTTCTTT
>TRBV2|NA|18|TRBD1|TRBJ2-7
CASSDGDRGHLNAYEQYF
TGTGCCAGCAGTGATGGGGACAGGGGGCACCTGAATGCCTACGAGCAGTACTTC
>TRBV5-6|NA|14|NA|TRBJ2-7
CASSLLQATYEQYF
TGTGCCAGCAGCTTACTCCAGGCTACCTACGAGCAGTACTTC
>TRBV5-1|NA|18|NA|TRBJ1-6
CASSLDEQLATYNSPLHF
TGCGCCAGCAGCTTGGACGAACAGCTCGCTACATATAATTCACCCCTCCACTTT